The 17 T cell receptor beta chains below come from one sample, sequenced in a study of blood T cell repertoires in COVID-19. Clones were sequenced by immunoSEQ multiplex PCR, and TCRdb holds only the in-frame ones, with some missing. The table includes 140,000 to 150,000 clones, 88% detected once. Sequencing input: peripheral blood. These receptors were taken from a man between 65 and 85 years old with acute or convalescent COVID-19.

This clone was seen just once. This chain links TRBV10-3 with TRBJ1-5; D is perhaps TRBD1 (6 bases). Between the trimmed V and J ends, which lost 2 bases and 0 bases, there was a span of 11 bases. The CDR3 length is 16 residues. Looked up from germline, CDR1 is ENHRY and CDR2 is SYGVKD. The CDR3 is CAISEGAGVSNQPQHF. CDR3 coding DNA: TGTGCCATCAGTGAGGGAGCAGGGGTTAGCAATCAGCCCCAGCATTTT.

Written as DNA, the CDR3 is TGTGCCAGCAGTCCCTTGCGGGGGGGACAGGTGGAGACCCAGTACTTC. Its protein product is CASSPLRGGQVETQYF. The chain links TRBV2 to TRBJ2-5; a possible D gene is TRBD2 (9 bases). The CDR3 totals 16 residues. CDR1 is SNHLY and CDR2 is FYNNEI in the germline V gene. V was clipped by 5 bases and J by 5 bases, with 21 bases between them.

V usage is TRBV5-1 and J usage is TRBJ1-1, with TRBD1 as a possible D gene (5 bases). Germline V gives CDR1 SGHRS, CDR2 YFSETQ. The CDR3 runs 15 residues. V lost 0 bases to trimming and J lost 2 bases, with 11 bases between them. CDR3: CASSLATAGNTEAFF. For the CDR3, the DNA is TGCGCCAGCAGCTTGGCGACAGCCGGCAACACTGAAGCTTTCTTT.

V is TRBV7-2 and J is TRBJ2-1; 13 nucleotides agree with TRBD2. CDR1 is SGHTA, CDR2 FQGNSA, per germline. Trimming took 4 bases from V and 3 from J; bases not matched to a gene: 0. The CDR3 is 15 amino acids. In DNA form, the CDR3 reads TGTGCCAGCAGCTGGACTAGCGGGAGCTACAATGAGCAGTTCTTC. Its protein product is CASSWTSGSYNEQFF.

V gene TRBV7-9 combines with J gene TRBJ2-7, with D perhaps matching TRBD1 (6 bases). The CDR3 runs to 13 residues. The germline V and J ends were trimmed by 5 bases and 4 bases, with 12 bases remaining between them. Germline lookup yields CDR1 SEHNR and CDR2 FQNEAQ (reference sequence). The CDR3 bases are TGTGCCAGCAGCGTAACACAGGGTTACGAGCAGTACTTC. It translates to CASSVTQGYEQYF.

The chain employs TRBV5-1 and TRBJ2-1; 8 positions match TRBD1. The trim removed 4 bases at V and 6 bases at J, leaving 12 bases unmatched. CDR1 is SGHRS, CDR2 YFSETQ, per germline. CDR3 length: 16 residues. CDR3 DNA: TGCGCCAGCAGCCCGGGGCTAGGACAGGGAAGCAATGAGCAGTTCTTC. Its translation is CASSPGLGQGSNEQFF.

The chain joins TRBV20-1 to TRBJ2-7; a weak D match, TRBD2 (5 bases). Germline CDR1 and CDR2: DFQATT and SNEGSKA (reference sequence). This CDR3 spans 17 amino acids. With 3 bases removed from V and 1 base from J, the gap between germline ends came to 22 bases. The CDR3 coding sequence is TGCAGTGCTAGTCCCCCAGGATCCAGGAGGAGTTCCTACGAGCAGTACTTC. It translates to CSASPPGSRRSSYEQYF.

The CDR3 loop reads CASSGIGSRKLFF. In DNA, the CDR3 is TGTGCCAGCAGTGGGATAGGGAGTCGGAAACTGTTTTTT. The gene calls are TRBV2 and TRBJ1-4; D unclear. The germline V gene encodes CDR1 SNHLY and CDR2 FYNNEI. The CDR3 covers 13 residues. Trimming shortened V by 4 bases and J by 11 bases, and 14 bases separated the two germline ends.

The chain employs TRBV5-8 and TRBJ1-3; 8 nucleotides agree with TRBD1. Per germline, CDR1 SGHTS and CDR2 YDEGEE. The V segment lost 5 bases and the J segment 2 bases; nucleotides outside the gene matches: 6. This CDR3 comprises 15 residues. For the CDR3, the DNA is TGTGCCAGCAGACTAACGACAGGGGCTGGAAACACCATATATTTT. Its translation: CASRLTTGAGNTIYF.

The V gene is TRBV5-4, the J gene TRBJ2-3; D is perhaps TRBD1 (5 bases). Between the trimmed V and J ends, which lost 0 bases and 2 bases, there was a span of 7 bases. Germline V CDR1 and CDR2: SGHNT, YYREEE (reference sequence). The CDR3 runs to 14 residues. CDR3 DNA sequence: TGTGCCAGCAGCTTGGGACAGCCCACAGATACGCAGTATTTT. It yields the protein CASSLGQPTDTQYF.

This rearrangement joins TRBV6-1 to TRBJ1-1; perhaps TRBD1 as D (6 bases). Germline CDR1 and CDR2: MNHNS and SASEGT. This CDR3 comprises 12 residues. V was cut by 3 bases and J by 9 bases, with 11 bases left in between. This CDR3 reads CASSDRTAQAFF. The CDR3 DNA sequence: TGTGCCAGCAGTGACCGGACAGCCCAAGCTTTCTTT.

The rearrangement joins TRBV27 to TRBJ1-5; weak D call: TRBD1 (5 bases). This CDR3 spans 15 amino acids. Per germline, CDR1 MNHEY and CDR2 SMNVEV (reference sequence). The germline V and J ends were trimmed by 3 bases and 4 bases, with 13 bases remaining between them. The DNA for the CDR3 is TGTGCCAGCAGTTTGATTGGGGGGGGGAATCAGCCCCAGCATTTT. The encoded protein is CASSLIGGGNQPQHF.

The V gene is TRBV28, the J gene TRBJ1-1; 9 bases fit TRBD1. CDR1 and CDR2 from the germline V gene are MDHEN and SYDVKM. This CDR3 has 15 residues. V was clipped by 4 bases and J by 11 bases; unmatched bases: 14. The CDR3 here is CASSSQGAGRGDAFF. The CDR3 bases are TGTGCCAGCAGTTCACAGGGGGCTGGCCGTGGGGATGCTTTCTTT.

The CDR3 nucleotides are TGTGCCAGCAGGATAGGAGGTGGAGGGGGCATCCACGAGCAGTACTTC. Encoded protein: CASRIGGGGGIHEQYF. The J gene is TRBJ2-7, the V gene TRBV27; maybe TRBD1 (7 bases). Germline loops: CDR1 MNHEY, CDR2 SMNVEV (reference sequence). CDR3 length: 16 residues. With 6 bases removed from V and 5 bases from J, the gap between germline ends came to 23 bases.

This clone has just one count. The gene calls are TRBV5-1 and TRBJ1-2, with D possibly being TRBD1 (6 bases). The V end was cut by 0 bases, the J end by 8 bases, with 17 bases between. Germline lookup yields CDR1 SGHRS and CDR2 YFSETQ. The CDR3 consists of 15 residues. The DNA of the CDR3 is TGCGCCAGCAGCTTGGCGGGACATAGAATGGGGGGCTACACCTTC. Translated: CASSLAGHRMGGYTF.

The CDR3 DNA follows: TGTGCCAGCAGCCAAGATGACAGGGGGCGCGGCTACACCTTC. Encoded protein: CASSQDDRGRGYTF. The chain employs TRBV3-1 (or the pseudogene TRBV3-2) and TRBJ1-2, with 10 bases matching TRBD1. The CDR3 is made up of 14 amino acids. CDR1 is LGHDT, CDR2 YNNKEL, per germline (reference sequence). V gave up 0 bases and J gave up 8 bases; unmatched junction bases: 3.

The rearrangement uses TRBV7-2 and TRBJ1-2; 11 bases agree with TRBD1. V gave up 3 bases and J gave up 7 bases; unmatched junction bases: 4. The CDR3 covers 14 residues. Germline V gene sequence: CDR1 SGHTA, CDR2 FQGNSA. CDR3 DNA: TGTGCCAGCAGCTTGGGACAGGGGGACCGTGGCTACACCTTC. The encoded protein is CASSLGQGDRGYTF. Complete variable domain (other parts from reference TRBV7-2 and TRBJ1-2): GAGVSQSPSNKVTEKGKDVELRCDPISGHTALYWYRQSLGQGLEFLIYFQGNSAPDKSGLPSDRFSAERTGGSVSTLTIQRTQQEDSAVYLCASSLGQGDRGYTFGSGTRLTVV.